This TCR beta chain emerged from a study of cytomegalovirus exposure and HLA in healthy donors. The PCR made use of 60 Vbeta and 13 Jbeta primers. Only in-frame clones appear in the TCRdb table, and some are missing; sequencing was by immunoSEQ multiplex PCR. The table lists approximately 160,000 clones, about three quarters of them singletons. V was trimmed by 5 bases and J by 0 bases, leaving 11 bases between them. Germline CDR1 and CDR2: SGHRS and YFSETQ. This CDR3 is built from 15 residues. The chain has TRBV5-1 and TRBJ2-2, with D perhaps TRBD2 (5 bases). This sequence originates from a woman aged 45 to 65 in good health and CMV-seropositive. Sequenced material: PBMCs. The CDR3 region has the DNA TGCGCCAGCAGGGTGGGAGCATCGAACACCGGGGAGCTGTTTTTT. It translates to CASRVGASNTGELFF.